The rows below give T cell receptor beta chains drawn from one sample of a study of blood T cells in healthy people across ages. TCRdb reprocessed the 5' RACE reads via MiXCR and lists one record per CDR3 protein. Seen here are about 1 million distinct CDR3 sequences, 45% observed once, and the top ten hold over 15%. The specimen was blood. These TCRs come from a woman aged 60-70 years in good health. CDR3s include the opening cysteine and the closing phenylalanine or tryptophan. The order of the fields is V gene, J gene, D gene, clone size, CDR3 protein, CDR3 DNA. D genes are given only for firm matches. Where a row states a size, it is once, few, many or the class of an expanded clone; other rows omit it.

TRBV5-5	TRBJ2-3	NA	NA	CASSLAARGPDTQYF	TGTGCCAGCAGCTTGGCCGCTAGGGGTCCAGATACGCAGTATTTT
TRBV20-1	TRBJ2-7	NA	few	CSARPGFEQYF	TGCAGTGCTAGGCCGGGTTTCGAGCAGTACTTC
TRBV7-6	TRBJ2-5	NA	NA	CASSYLTQLQETQYF	TGTGCCAGCAGCTACCTTACCCAACTTCAAGAGACCCAGTACTTC
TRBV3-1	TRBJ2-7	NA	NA	CASSQDRGLIYEQYF	TGTGCCAGCAGCCAAGATAGGGGTCTTATCTACGAGCAGTACTTC
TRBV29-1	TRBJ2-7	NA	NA	CSVAKNSYEQYF	TGCAGCGTTGCGAAGAACAGCTACGAGCAGTACTTC
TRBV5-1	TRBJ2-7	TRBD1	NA	CASSFSTGGATYGQYF	TGCGCCAGCAGCTTTTCAACAGGGGGCGCAACCTACGGGCAGTACTTC
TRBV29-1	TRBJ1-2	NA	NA	CSAGSEYGYTF	TGCAGTGCAGGGAGTGAGTATGGCTACACCTTC
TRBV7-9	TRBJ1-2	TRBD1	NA	CASSQGTGALDGYTF	TGTGCCAGCAGCCAAGGGACAGGTGCTTTAGATGGCTACACCTTC
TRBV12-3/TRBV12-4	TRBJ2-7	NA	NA	CASSSLGSSYNEQYF	TGTGCCAGCAGTTCCCTGGGGTCCTCCTACAATGAGCAGTACTTC
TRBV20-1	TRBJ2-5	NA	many	CSASGGVRETQYF	TGCAGTGCCAGTGGCGGGGTCAGGGAGACCCAGTACTTC
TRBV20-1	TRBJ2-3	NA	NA	CSASLGGASTDTQYF	TGCAGTGCTAGCCTCGGGGGTGCTAGCACAGATACGCAGTATTTT
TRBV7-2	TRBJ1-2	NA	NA	CASSQRAYGYTF	TGTGCCAGCAGCCAACGAGCGTATGGCTACACCTTC
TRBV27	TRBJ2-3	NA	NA	CASSLYADVWARTDTQYF	TGTGCCAGCAGTTTATACGCGGATGTATGGGCTCGCACAGATACGCAGTATTTT
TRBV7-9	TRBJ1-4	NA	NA	CASSPRDESEKLFF	TGTGCCAGCAGTCCTCGGGACGAAAGCGAAAAACTGTTTTTT
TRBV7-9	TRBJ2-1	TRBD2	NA	CASSFRDYYNEQFF	TGTGCCAGCAGCTTCCGGGACTATTACAATGAGCAGTTCTTC
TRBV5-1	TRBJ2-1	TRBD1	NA	CASSAGQVLTYNEQFF	TGCGCCAGCAGCGCCGGACAGGTTCTCACCTACAATGAGCAGTTCTTC
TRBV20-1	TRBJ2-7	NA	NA	CSASYAGMGNEQYF	TGCAGTGCTAGTTACGCAGGCATGGGCAACGAGCAGTACTTC
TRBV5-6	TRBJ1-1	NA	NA	CASSFLSRVNTEAFF	TGTGCCAGCAGCTTTCTATCCAGGGTGAACACTGAAGCTTTCTTT
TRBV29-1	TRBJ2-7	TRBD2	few	CSVLRTSLTNEQYF	TGCAGCGTCCTTAGGACTAGCTTAACGAACGAGCAGTACTTC
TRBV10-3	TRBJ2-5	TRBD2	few	CATSSGMGETQYF	TGTGCCACCTCTAGCGGGATGGGTGAGACCCAGTACTTC
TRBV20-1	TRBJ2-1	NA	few	CSATVPADEQFF	TGCAGTGCCACAGTTCCTGCCGATGAGCAGTTCTTC
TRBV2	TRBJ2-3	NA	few	CASSRERTSTDTQYF	TGTGCCAGCAGTAGAGAGCGGACTAGCACAGATACGCAGTATTTT
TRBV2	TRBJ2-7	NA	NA	CAYIGGNSYEQYF	TGTGCTTATATCGGAGGAAACTCCTACGAGCAGTACTTC
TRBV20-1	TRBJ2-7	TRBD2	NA	CSARSGGRVYEQYF	TGCAGTGCTAGGTCTGGCGGGAGGGTTTACGAGCAGTACTTC
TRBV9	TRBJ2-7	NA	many	CASSVGASSYEQYF	TGTGCCAGCAGCGTAGGAGCGAGCTCCTACGAGCAGTACTTC
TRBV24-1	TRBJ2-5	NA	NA	CATSDPSHIRETQYF	TGTGCCACCAGTGACCCCTCCCATATTCGGGAGACCCAGTACTTC
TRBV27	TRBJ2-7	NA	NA	CASKAVRSSYEQYF	TGTGCCAGCAAAGCCGTCCGGAGCTCCTACGAGCAGTACTTC